This T cell receptor (beta chain) stems from a study of cytomegalovirus exposure and HLA in healthy donors. Background on the study: In an earlier analysis, approximately 120 million unique TCR beta sequences were found from about 180 million T cells. There were about 85 million unique TCRs (from HLA-typed donors) in an early data release. General study findings and limits: Reports credit the classifier with highly specific, highly sensitive diagnosis of cytomegalovirus status.

Regarding this clone: What it binds is not known.

The PCR contained 60 Vbeta and 13 Jbeta primers. In the original workflow: Unique TCR beta chains totaled 65 million to 95 million in a later count, with around 10 million of them shared. Clones were sequenced by immunoSEQ multiplex PCR, and TCRdb holds only the in-frame ones, with some missing. V, J and clone size derive from that table, while D and trimming were established from the DNA sequence. The sample lists around 170,000 clones; around three quarters were seen once. Germline-derived CDR1 and CDR2 are SGHDN and FVKESK. This CDR3 contains 14 residues. V lost 1 base and J lost 11, with 17 bases in between.

The receptor was isolated from a woman aged 25 to 39 in good health and CMV-seronegative. Material: PBMCs. The gene calls are TRBV14 and TRBJ1-1; possibly TRBD1 for D (5 bases). CDR3 coding DNA: TGTGCCAGCAGCCAAGTTAGGCTGCAAGGGGCCGCTTTCTTT. It is translated as CASSQVRLQGAAFF.